Below are 17 T cell receptor delta chains sequenced from a single sample in a study of γδ T cells in repeated Plasmodium falciparum infection. TCRdb re-analyzed the multiplex PCR reads via CATT. This sample carries tens of thousands of delta-chain clones, 0.75% to 1% of them seen once, and the ten largest clones take 9.6%. Flow sorting of PBMC yielded separate Vgamma9/Vdelta2+ and Vdelta2-negative gammadelta T cell populations for bulk repertoire analysis. The sequencing input was gamma-delta T cells from blood. All receptors come from a pool of human donors (malaria-infected and uninfected, not separated).

Of note for this clone: The protein TCRdb gives is from a much larger clone and does not agree with this DNA's translation at residue 18, likely a read error; the protein shown here comes from the DNA. The genes are TRDV2 and TRDJ1; 9 bases match TRDD2. Germline V gene data show CDR1 as GEAIGNYY and CDR2 as EKD. There are 24 residues in the CDR3. J was trimmed by 1 base and V by 0 bases; bases with no gene match: 29. The CDR3, as DNA: TGTGCCTGTGACACCAGGGCCGCCAGGCCTTCCTACACCAAGATGGGGGCTGGCACCGATAAACTCATCTTT. It codes for CACDTRAARPSYTKMGAGTDKLIF.

This clone was detected only a few times. TCRdb's protein for this DNA is that of a much larger clone and differs from the translation at residue 4, likely a read error; the protein shown is the DNA translation. This chain joins TRDV2 and TRDJ2; D might be TRDD3 (6 bases). The J gene, missing from TCRdb, was assigned here through DNA to germline matching. CDR3 size: 17 residues. The germline V gene has CDR1 GEAIGNYY and CDR2 EKD. In nucleotides, the CDR3 is TGTGCCTGTAACACCGTACTGGGAACGAACCTGACAGCACAACTCTTCTTT. Protein product: CACNTVLGTNLTAQLFF.

In the case of this clone: The protein recorded in TCRdb matches a much larger clone and deviates from this DNA's translation at residue 3, suggesting a read error; the protein here is obtained by translating the DNA. The J gene is TRDJ1, the V gene TRDV2, with 11 bases identical to TRDD3. TCRdb does not report a J gene; here it was assigned by matching the DNA to germline references. The germline V gene has CDR1 GEAIGNYY and CDR2 EKD. The length of the CDR3 is 16 residues. CDR3 sequence: CAYDPLMGDTTDKLIF. CDR3 coding DNA: TGTGCCTATGACCCCCTAATGGGGGATACGACCGATAAACTCATCTTT.

This clone has just a few counts. This DNA translates differently at residue 13 from the TCRdb protein, which is that of a much larger clone; a read error is likely, and the protein shown is the DNA's own translation. The CDR3 loop is CALGVPLGGIRFADKLIF. CDR3 sequence (DNA): TGTGCTCTTGGGGTCCCCCTCGGGGGGATACGGTTCGCCGATAAACTCATCTTT. The rearrangement joins TRDV1 to TRDJ1, with 10 bases fitting TRDD3. TCRdb lists no J gene, so it was determined here by aligning the DNA to germline. The CDR3 contains 18 residues. CDR1 is TSWWSYY and CDR2 is QGS in the germline V gene. V was clipped by 4 bases and J by 3 bases; unmatched bases: 14.

This clone was seen repeatedly, ten times or more. The rearrangement uses TRDV1 and TRDJ1; TRDD3 is a possible D gene (5 bases). The germline V and J ends were trimmed by 5 bases and 0 bases, with 16 bases remaining between them. CDR1 is TSWWSYY, CDR2 QGS, per germline. CDR3 length: 16 residues. CDR3 loop: CALGKGVGPDTDKLIF. The DNA of the CDR3 is TGTGCTCTTGGGAAGGGAGTGGGGCCCGACACCGATAAACTCATCTTT.

This clone has more than one count but fewer than ten. TCRdb has a much larger clone's protein, which differs at residue 6 from the translation of this DNA, likely because of a read error; what is shown is the protein translated from the DNA. The chain uses TRDV2 and TRDJ1; 12 nucleotides align to TRDD3. No J segment appears in TCRdb, so it was assigned here by matching the sequence to germline. V lost 0 bases to trimming and J lost 3 bases; unmatched junction nucleotides: 10. The CDR3 spans 18 residues. Germline assignment: CDR1 GEAIGNYY and CDR2 EKD. This CDR3 reads CACDTREAGGYASDKLIF. CDR3 nucleotide sequence: TGTGCCTGTGACACCAGGGAGGCTGGGGGATACGCCTCCGATAAACTCATCTTT.

The sample holds a few counts of this clone. With only one base between it and a far larger clone, this is likely a read error. This specimen includes other DNA sequences encoding the same CDR3. The chain links TRDV1 to TRDJ1; the D is unclear. Germline matching of the DNA provided the J gene here, since TCRdb leaves it blank. Germline V gene sequence: CDR1 TSWWSYY, CDR2 QGS. The CDR3 is 16 residues long. The CDR3 nucleotides read TGTGCTCTTGGGGACAAGGTACTGATCCCGTCCGACAAACTCATCTTT. Protein product: CALGDKVLIPSDKLIF.

Comment on this clone: The protein in TCRdb stems from a much larger clone and differs at residue 5 from this DNA's translation, likely a read error; here the protein is translated from the DNA. The rearrangement links TRDV2 to TRDJ1; a possible D gene is TRDD3 (7 bases). No J gene is reported in TCRdb; it was inferred here by comparing the DNA with germline. The CDR3 is 25 residues long. Germline V gene sequence: CDR1 GEAIGNYY, CDR2 EKD. Trimming pared 3 bases from V and 2 bases from J, leaving 45 bases between. In DNA, the CDR3 is TGTGCCTGTGACGCTTCCTGCTTTAGACTGGGGACTCACGCATCCAGCCGAACCAATACCGATAAACTCATCTTT. It is translated as CACDASCFRLGTHASSRTNTDKLIF.

This clone was counted between two and nine times. The protein held in TCRdb is that of a much larger clone and does not match this DNA's translation at residue 5, likely because of a read error; the protein shown is translated from the DNA. The chain combines TRDV2 with TRDJ1; a possible D gene is TRDD3 (5 bases). Matching the DNA to germline supplied the J gene, which TCRdb does not give. Looked up from germline, CDR1 is GEAIGNYY and CDR2 is EKD. V was shortened by 3 bases and J by 1 base, with 20 bases between the two germline ends. CDR3 size: 17 residues. CDR3 region: CACDAVGLKSVTDKLIF. Here the CDR3 DNA reads TGTGCCTGTGACGCCGTGGGGCTAAAGAGTGTCACCGATAAACTCATCTTT.

Ten or more counts support this clone. The amino acid sequence in TCRdb belongs to a much larger clone and departs from this DNA's translation at residue 5, likely a sequencing read error; the sequence shown is translated from the DNA. This sequence joins TRDV1 and TRDJ1, with TRDD2 as a possible D gene (7 bases). TCRdb is silent on the J gene; assignment here came from matching the DNA to germline. V was pared by 4 bases and J by 0 bases, with 18 bases between. Germline lookup yields CDR1 TSWWSYY and CDR2 QGS. CDR3 length equals 17 residues. CDR3 protein: CALGGFLPGYYTDKLIF. CDR3 coding DNA: TGTGCTCTTGGGGGGTTCCTACCGGGATATTACACCGATAAACTCATCTTT.

This clone was observed a handful of times. A much larger clone sits a single nucleotide away, making a read error possible. No DNA is shown, since the ends of the CDR3 on it are uncertain; the CDR3 is the one TCRdb lists. CDR3 region: CSVLLCSDPDRLPTWGIGPDKLIF. This chain joins TRAV29/DV5 and TRDJ1; TRDD3 is taken as the D call from the table, unchecked against the DNA. The CDR3 is 24 amino acids in total, end residues counted. Germline CDR1 and CDR2: NSMFDY and ISSIKDK.

This clone was observed a handful of times. A far larger clone is just one base off, so this is likely a read error. At the DNA level, this CDR3 is encoded by other sequences in the same sample as well. The V gene call is TRDV2, and the J gene call is absent; the table's D call TRDD3 went unverified against the DNA. Per germline, CDR1 GEAIGNYY and CDR2 EKD. There are 18 residues in the CDR3. The CDR3 DNA reads as TGTGCCTGTGACACCGTTTCCCGACTGGGGGGGGGCACCGATAAACTCATTTTT. Its protein is CACDTVSRLGGGTDKLIF.

Concerning this clone itself: A far bigger clonotype differs at one base, so this is likely a read error. This sample also contains other DNA sequences that code for the same CDR3. The rearrangement uses TRDV2 and TRDJ1, with D possibly being TRDD3 (6 bases). No J segment appears in TCRdb, so it was assigned here by matching the sequence to germline. Per germline, CDR1 GEAIGNYY and CDR2 EKD. Trimming left V 2 bases short and J 10 bases short, with 13 bases between. The CDR3 sequence is 12 residues long. The CDR3 DNA reads as TGTGCCTGTGACAGAGAGGGATATGGACTCATCTTT. Its protein is CACDREGYGLIF.

Regarding this clone: Since a far larger clone is one base different, this is likely a read error. This CDR3 is also generated by other DNA sequences in the sample. Called V gene: TRDV1; the J gene was not called. The CDR3 sequence is 18 residues long. Germline V gene lookup returns CDR1 TSWWSYY and CDR2 QGS. CDR3 sequence reads: CALGEIAQVVPHTDKLIF. The DNA for the CDR3 is TGTGCTCTTGGGGAAATTGCTCAAGTCGTCCCCCACACCGATAAACTTATCTTT.

For this clone: For this DNA, TCRdb reports the protein of a much larger clone, which diverges at residue 14, most likely from a read error; the protein presented here is translated directly from the DNA. The gene calls are TRDV2 and TRDJ1, with D possibly being TRDD3 (6 bases). TCRdb is silent on the J gene; assignment here came from matching the DNA to germline. Germline V gene sequence: CDR1 GEAIGNYY, CDR2 EKD. V was trimmed by 0 bases and J by 10 bases, leaving 26 bases between them. This CDR3 is 17 amino acids long. Here the CDR3 reads CACDTRVDTGCECRLIF. The CDR3 DNA sequence: TGTGCCTGTGACACCCGTGTTGATACTGGGTGCGAGTGTAGACTCATCTTT.

This clone was counted a few times. A single base is all that separates this from a far larger clone, so a read error is likely. Other nucleotide sequences from this sample produce the same CDR3. This chain joins TRDV2 and TRDJ2; D is possibly TRDD3 (5 bases). In the absence of a J gene in TCRdb, the DNA was matched to germline to assign it here. This CDR3 has 16 amino acids. Per the germline V gene, CDR1 is GEAIGNYY and CDR2 is EKD. V lost 2 bases, J lost 5 bases, and 17 bases lay in between. The CDR3 DNA sequence: TGTGCCTGTGACATAATTGGGGTGGGAGAAACAGCACAACTCTTCTTT. It codes for CACDIIGVGETAQLFF.

This clone was counted ten times or more. A far larger clone lies a single base away; this is likely a read error. Additional DNA sequences in this sample encode the identical CDR3. The rearrangement uses TRDV1 and TRDJ1; 7 positions match TRDD2. Germline V gene sequence: CDR1 TSWWSYY, CDR2 QGS. The CDR3 has 22 amino acids. V gave up 3 bases and J gave up 5 bases; unmatched junction bases: 30. The CDR3 loop reads CALGETFDSVPTGGDHEDKLIF. The CDR3 DNA is TGTGCTCTTGGGGAGACCTTTGATTCCGTTCCTACAGGTGGGGACCACGAGGATAAACTCATCTTT.